This paragraph covers one T cell receptor (beta chain) sequence. The germline V gene encodes CDR1 SGHTA and CDR2 FQGTGA. The V gene lost 7 bases and the J gene lost 6 bases, with 19 bases spanning the gap. The CDR3 length is 14 residues. Per the study methods: Using reference gene primer amplification, nucleated cell counts were estimated. Only in-frame clones appear in the TCRdb table, and some are missing; sequencing was by immunoSEQ multiplex PCR. V and J calls and clone size are given by that table; D and trimming were obtained from the DNA. The profile shows around 30,000 clones, roughly 84% of them singletons. This specimen belongs to a study of blood T cell repertoires in COVID-19. Study-wide context: The United States, Italy and Spain supplied acute and convalescent COVID-19 samples. Nucleic acid was either cDNA or gDNA, and it came from T cells, B-cell-depleted T cells, or PBMCs.

This chain connects TRBV7-3 to TRBJ2-7, with a weak D call TRBD1 (8 bases). Sequencing used peripheral blood. The sequence was obtained from a human donor in a cohort sampled during active COVID-19. The donor label of this sample is uncertain. This CDR3 is CASTYRGGPSEQYF. The CDR3 DNA is TGTGCCAGCACCTACAGGGGGGGGCCCTCCGAGCAGTACTTC.